These 6 T cell receptor beta chains came from one sample sequenced in a study of OX40 agonist ivuxolimab in advanced cancers. Assay used: immunoSEQ multiplex PCR; TCRdb lists only in-frame clones, some missing. The data hold some 30,000 clones, with about 87% observed a single time. This material consisted of CD4+ or CD8+ T cells sorted from blood, taken in a trial of the OX40 agonist ivuxolimab. The source is an adult with an advanced solid tumor such as melanoma, head and neck, liver or kidney cancer.

This chain connects TRBV7-3 to TRBJ2-5; 7 bases line up with TRBD1. Unmatched junction bases numbered 3, after V lost 2 bases and J lost 6 bases. This CDR3 comprises 13 residues. Germline values: CDR1 SGHTA, CDR2 FQGTGA. The CDR3 reads CASSLVQGQTQYF. In DNA form, the CDR3 reads TGTGCCAGCAGCTTAGTACAGGGGCAGACCCAGTACTTC.

V and J are TRBV10-1 and TRBJ2-3; 9 bases fit TRBD2. Losses at the gene ends were 1 base for V and 0 bases for J; bases not matched to a gene: 2. Looked up from germline, CDR1 is WNHNN and CDR2 is SYGVQD (reference sequence). CDR3 length equals 16 residues. As DNA, the CDR3 is TGCGCCAGCAGTGAGTGGACTAGCGTTAGCACAGATACGCAGTATTTT. Amino acids: CASSEWTSVSTDTQYF.

The chain recombines TRBV10-3 with TRBJ1-4; D is perhaps TRBD1 (5 bases). Germline CDR1 is ENHRY and CDR2 is SYGVKD. Trimming shortened V by 2 bases and J by 8 bases, and 18 bases separated the two germline ends. The length of the CDR3 is 16 residues. DNA for the CDR3: TGTGCCATCAGTGAGGGTCGTGCCGGGGCCGACGAAAAACTGTTTTTT. Its translation: CAISEGRAGADEKLFF.

The J gene is TRBJ1-1, the V gene TRBV19, with 7 bases identical to TRBD1. Germline loops: CDR1 LNHDA, CDR2 SQIVND (reference sequence). The CDR3 is 13 residues long. V lost 3 bases to trimming and J lost 8 bases; unmatched junction nucleotides: 6. DNA for the CDR3: TGTGCCAGTAGTATTACCGGGACAGCAGAAGCTTTCTTT. Translated, it gives CASSITGTAEAFF.

J is TRBJ2-1 and V is TRBV9; 10 positions agree with TRBD2. CDR3 size: 16 residues. Per germline, CDR1 SGDLS and CDR2 YYNGEE. After removal of 3 bases from V and 5 bases from J, the junction contained 8 bases not matched to a gene. The CDR3 region is CASSEGAGGPHNEQFF. The CDR3 DNA reads TGTGCCAGCAGCGAGGGAGCGGGGGGGCCCCACAATGAGCAGTTCTTC.

The rearrangement links TRBV7-9 to TRBJ2-4; a weak D match, TRBD1 (6 bases). The CDR3 length is 16 residues. Germline CDR1 is SEHNR and CDR2 is FQNEAQ (reference sequence). V was pared by 8 bases and J by 0 bases, with 17 bases between. CDR3 residues: CASELSTGQAKNIQYF. CDR3 coding DNA: TGTGCCAGCGAATTATCTACAGGGCAAGCCAAAAACATTCAGTACTTC. Complete variable domain (other parts from reference TRBV7-9 and TRBJ2-4): DTGVSQNPRHKITKRGQNVTFRCDPISEHNRLYWYRQTLGQGPEFLTYFQNEAQLEKSRLLSDRFSAERPKGSFSTLEIQRTEQGDSAMYLCASELSTGQAKNIQYFGAGTRLSVL.